Shown below are 30 T cell receptor beta chains from a single sample sequenced in a study of patients and donors after allogeneic stem cell transplantation. From the RT-PCR reads, TCRdb called clonotypes with MiXCR, one entry per CDR3 protein. The sample has 400,000 to 500,000 distinct CDR3 sequences, 16% seen once; the top ten hold about 7%. The sample consisted of blood, either unsorted or a sorted T cell fraction (not recorded which). These receptor sequences come from a human donor who was either an allogeneic HSCT recipient or a stem cell or donor lymphocyte infusion donor (not recorded which). It is not recorded whose cells these are; they may come from a transplant donor.

This clonotype was observed many times. The V call is TRBV20-1, the J call TRBJ1-5; TRBD1 matches at 9 bases. The CDR3 is made up of 16 amino acids. Germline trimming cut 3 bases from V and 4 bases from J; bases unmatched to any gene: 10. Per the germline V gene, CDR1 is DFQATT and CDR2 is SNEGSKA (reference sequence). CDR3 nucleotide sequence: TGCAGTGCTAGTCCCGACAGGGGGATTCGGAATCAGCCCCAGCATTTT. Translation gives CSASPDRGIRNQPQHF.

The chain links TRBV5-5 to TRBJ1-6, with D unclear. CDR1 and CDR2 from the germline V gene are SGHKS and YYEKEE (reference sequence). Deletions cut 8 bases from V and 4 bases from J, with 16 bases between. The CDR3 runs 15 residues. As DNA, the CDR3 is TGTGCCAGTTCCAGGACGGTCCCTTATAATTCACCCCTCCACTTT. Its translation is CASSRTVPYNSPLHF.

This clonotype has a count of ten or more. The rearrangement uses TRBV12-3 or TRBV12-4 and TRBJ2-5, with D possibly being TRBD2 (5 bases). This CDR3 spans 13 amino acids. V lost 5 bases and J 1 base, leaving 8 bases between the germline ends. The DNA of the CDR3 is TGTGCCAGCAGTCGCGGGTTCCAAGAGACCCAGTACTTC. It is translated as CASSRGFQETQYF.

The chain employs TRBV30 and TRBJ2-2; the D is unclear. V was clipped by 4 bases and J by 3 bases, with 18 bases between them. The CDR3 is made up of 16 amino acids. Germline assignment: CDR1 GTSNPN and CDR2 SVGIG (reference sequence). This chain's CDR3 is CAWIATRQSYTGELFF. The CDR3 nucleotides are TGTGCCTGGATCGCCACTCGGCAGAGCTACACCGGGGAGCTGTTTTTT.

The J gene is TRBJ2-3, the V gene TRBV14, with 11 nucleotides matching TRBD1. Per germline, CDR1 SGHDN and CDR2 FVKESK. This CDR3 region has 16 residues. Losses at the gene ends were 4 bases for V and 3 bases for J; bases not matched to a gene: 6. This CDR3 is CASSPTGTGGTDTQYF. CDR3 coding DNA: TGTGCCAGCAGCCCTACCGGGACAGGGGGAACAGATACGCAGTATTTT. Variable domain in full (rest from reference TRBV14 and TRBJ2-3): EAGVTQFPSHSVIEKGQTVTLRCDPISGHDNLYWYRRVMGKEIKFLLHFVKESKQDESGMPNNRFLAERTGGTYSTLKVQPAELEDSGVYFCASSPTGTGGTDTQYFGPGTRLTVL.

The J gene is TRBJ2-1, the V gene TRBV10-3; D remains unclear. This CDR3 region has 14 residues. Germline V gene sequence: CDR1 ENHRY, CDR2 SYGVKD. Between the trimmed V and J ends, which lost 3 bases and 5 bases, there was a span of 11 bases. CDR3 loop: CAISEERSDNEQFF. As DNA, the CDR3 is TGTGCCATCAGTGAAGAGCGATCCGACAATGAGCAGTTCTTC.

The V and J genes are TRBV6-5 and TRBJ1-5; D is possibly TRBD1 (6 bases). The V gene's germline CDR1 is MNHEY and CDR2 SVGAGI. V lost 3 bases to trimming and J lost 0 bases, with 9 bases between them. The CDR3 loop spans 15 amino acids. The CDR3 here is CASSYEGVSNQPQHF. As DNA, the CDR3 is TGTGCCAGCAGTTATGAGGGGGTTAGCAATCAGCCCCAGCATTTT.

This clonotype occurred a few times. The chain couples TRBV18 to TRBJ2-3, with no clear D. The CDR3 is made up of 14 amino acids. Trimming removed 3 bases from V and 1 base from J, with 8 bases in between. Germline V gene data show CDR1 as KGHSH and CDR2 as LQKENI. The CDR3 bases are TGTGCCAGCTCACCTTTCGCGGGCACAGATACGCAGTATTTT. It codes for CASSPFAGTDTQYF.

The sample holds many counts of this clonotype. This rearrangement joins TRBV12-3 or TRBV12-4 to TRBJ2-7; D may be TRBD1 or TRBD2 (7 bases each). This CDR3 comprises 15 residues. The germline V and J ends were trimmed by 1 base and 5 bases, with 15 bases remaining between them. The CDR3 reads CASSLVPGGGNEQYF. DNA of the CDR3: TGTGCCAGCAGTTTAGTTCCAGGGGGAGGGAACGAGCAGTACTTC.

This clonotype was seen a handful of times. The V and J genes are TRBV10-3 and TRBJ1-5; D uncertain. Germline V CDR1 and CDR2: ENHRY, SYGVKD. The CDR3 spans 16 residues. Trimming took 0 bases from V and 1 from J, leaving 10 bases between them. Written as DNA, the CDR3 is TGTGCCATCAGTGAGTCTAGGGCGGTCAGCAATCAGCCCCAGCATTTT. It is translated as CAISESRAVSNQPQHF.

This clonotype has a handful of counts. The CDR3 region is CASIPGTGFSEAFF. CDR3 nucleotide sequence: TGTGCCAGCATCCCCGGGACAGGGTTCTCAGAAGCTTTCTTT. The rearrangement uses TRBV2 and TRBJ1-1; 9 nucleotides match TRBD1. V shed 7 bases, J shed 8 bases, and the junction held 11 bases outside the gene matches. CDR3 length equals 14 residues. The germline CDR1 and CDR2 sequences are SNHLY and FYNNEI.

This clonotype was recorded a few times. This chain joins TRBV4-1 and TRBJ1-2, with D perhaps matching TRBD1 (5 bases). The CDR3 extends over 16 amino acids. V shed 1 base and J shed 1 base, with 13 bases lying between them. Germline CDR1 and CDR2: MGHRA and YSYEKL. The CDR3 protein is CASSQAGLLGNYGYTF. The CDR3 DNA is TGCGCCAGCAGCCAAGCGGGGCTTCTGGGTAACTATGGCTACACCTTC.

This clonotype has only a few counts. The V call is TRBV20-1, the J call TRBJ2-3, with 13 bases fitting TRBD2. V trimming: 4 bases; J trimming: 5 bases; junction bases outside the gene matches: 3. Germline V lookup: CDR1 DFQATT, CDR2 SNEGSKA (reference sequence). The CDR3 has 14 amino acids. Here the CDR3 reads CSATGLAGRDTQYF. The CDR3 DNA reads TGCAGTGCTACGGGACTAGCGGGGAGAGATACGCAGTATTTT.

The sample holds many counts of this clonotype. V is TRBV4-1 and J is TRBJ1-2; D is perhaps TRBD1 (5 bases). This CDR3 spans 14 amino acids. From germline, CDR1 is MGHRA and CDR2 YSYEKL. Between the trimmed V and J ends, which lost 0 bases and 5 bases, there was a span of 10 bases. CDR3: CASSQDVGVYGYTF. The CDR3 region has the DNA TGCGCCAGCAGCCAAGATGTAGGGGTTTATGGCTACACCTTC.

This clonotype was observed a handful of times. The chain combines TRBV20-1 with TRBJ2-4; D is possibly TRBD2 (6 bases). There are 14 residues in the CDR3. The ends were cut back, 6 bases at V and 0 bases at J, with 12 bases in the middle. Germline values: CDR1 DFQATT, CDR2 SNEGSKA (reference sequence). The CDR3 spells CSAPGLLAKNIQYF. In nucleotides, the CDR3 is TGCAGTGCCCCGGGACTCCTAGCCAAAAACATTCAGTACTTC.

This chain joins TRBV5-5 and TRBJ1-4, with 10 bases matching TRBD1. The CDR3 runs to 17 residues. V lost 2 bases to trimming and J lost 8 bases; unmatched junction nucleotides: 12. From germline, CDR1 is SGHKS and CDR2 YYEKEE (reference sequence). As DNA, the CDR3 is TGTGCCAGCAGCTTTGGCCGGACAGGGGGAAATGAAGAAAAACTGTTTTTT. Amino acids: CASSFGRTGGNEEKLFF.

This chain joins TRBV6-1 and TRBJ1-1; D gene ambiguous. The length of the CDR3 is 10 residues. Deletions cut 10 bases from V and 5 bases from J, with 8 bases between. Germline values: CDR1 MNHNS, CDR2 SASEGT. The CDR3 sequence: CATVGTEAFF. The CDR3 DNA reads as TGTGCCACTGTAGGGACTGAAGCTTTCTTT.

This clonotype appeared many times. J is TRBJ2-7 and V is TRBV10-3; D unclear. CDR3 length: 12 residues. V was trimmed by 6 bases and J by 6 bases, leaving 12 bases between them. The germline gives CDR1 ENHRY, CDR2 SYGVKD. The CDR3 reads CAISQKASEQYF. The DNA for the CDR3 is TGTGCCATCAGCCAAAAAGCAAGCGAGCAGTACTTC.

The V gene is TRBV14, the J gene TRBJ2-5; D may be TRBD1 (6 bases). The CDR3 covers 16 residues. With 0 bases removed from V and 1 base from J, the gap between germline ends came to 12 bases. Germline V gene lookup returns CDR1 SGHDN and CDR2 FVKESK. The chain's CDR3 is CASSQDLGHFQETQYF. The CDR3 bases are TGTGCCAGCAGCCAAGATCTGGGACACTTCCAAGAGACCCAGTACTTC.

This clonotype showed up just a few times. The V call is TRBV5-1, the J call TRBJ2-3; D gene ambiguous. Germline CDR1 is SGHRS and CDR2 is YFSETQ. Trimming cost V 4 bases and J 5 bases, with 11 bases left between them. This CDR3 is built from 13 residues. The CDR3 DNA reads as TGCGCCAGCAGCGTCGCTAATGAAGATACGCAGTATTTT. This translates into CASSVANEDTQYF.

The chain is built from TRBV20-1 and TRBJ2-7; 9 bases line up with TRBD1. The germline V gene encodes CDR1 DFQATT and CDR2 SNEGSKA (reference sequence). J gave up 2 bases and V 4 bases, and 3 bases lay outside the gene matches. This CDR3 has 13 amino acids. The CDR3 is CSATTGGPYEQYF. The CDR3 DNA reads TGCAGTGCTACGACAGGGGGGCCCTACGAGCAGTACTTC.

This clonotype has just a few counts. The chain employs TRBV20-1 and TRBJ2-3; the match to TRBD2 covers 8 bases. The J segment lost 2 bases and the V segment lost 1 base, leaving 8 bases of the junction unmatched. The CDR3 length is 16 residues. From germline, CDR1 is DFQATT and CDR2 SNEGSKA (reference sequence). CDR3 in DNA: TGCAGTGCTAGAGGCCGCAGCGGGGGATTCACAGATACGCAGTATTTT. Translated, it gives CSARGRSGGFTDTQYF.

The J gene is TRBJ2-2, the V gene TRBV6-1; 12 bases map to TRBD2. Germline V gives CDR1 MNHNS, CDR2 SASEGT. CDR3 length equals 19 residues. V was pared by 3 bases and J by 0 bases, with 8 bases of the junction left unmatched. The DNA for the CDR3 is TGTGCCAGCAGTGATGGGACTAGCGGGTTTAACGCGAACACCGGGGAGCTGTTTTTT. Its protein product is CASSDGTSGFNANTGELFF.

The rearrangement links TRBV10-3 to TRBJ2-6, with no clear D. This CDR3 spans 17 amino acids. V lost 2 bases, J lost 2 bases, and 13 bases lay in between. Looked up from germline, CDR1 is ENHRY and CDR2 is SYGVKD. The CDR3 region is CAISEDGPPAGANVLTF. The CDR3 nucleotides are TGTGCCATCAGTGAGGATGGGCCCCCAGCTGGGGCCAACGTCCTGACTTTC.

This clonotype was recorded a few times. This chain joins TRBV6-1 and TRBJ2-2; TRBD2 aligns across 9 bases. This CDR3 contains 17 residues. With 8 bases clipped from V and 0 bases from J, the junction kept 10 bases outside the gene matches. Germline assignment: CDR1 MNHNS and CDR2 SASEGT. The CDR3 spells CASHLLGLAANTGELFF. CDR3 sequence (DNA): TGTGCCAGCCACTTGCTGGGACTAGCCGCGAACACCGGGGAGCTGTTTTTT.

This clonotype was seen a few times. The chain links TRBV12-3 or TRBV12-4 to TRBJ1-2; D is unresolved. The CDR3 covers 13 residues. V lost 6 bases and J lost 3, with 11 bases in between. CDR3 DNA: TGTGCCAGCAGATCGGGAGACTACTATGGCTACACCTTC. This codes for CASRSGDYYGYTF.

V is TRBV6-1 and J is TRBJ2-3; 11 bases fit TRBD2. CDR1 and CDR2 (germline): MNHNS, SASEGT. The V gene end was trimmed by 5 bases and the J gene end by 3 bases; junction bases not matched to a gene: 4. CDR3 length: 15 amino acids. The CDR3 DNA follows: TGTGCCAGCAGTCAACTAGCGGGGGAGACAGATACGCAGTATTTT. Translated, it gives CASSQLAGETDTQYF.

The rearrangement joins TRBV7-3 to TRBJ2-3; D is perhaps TRBD2 (6 bases). Germline loops: CDR1 SGHTA, CDR2 FQGTGA. The V end was cut by 4 bases, the J end by 2 bases, with 10 bases between. The length of the CDR3 is 14 residues. CDR3 amino acids: CASSSRDFTDTQYF. The DNA of the CDR3 is TGTGCCAGCAGCTCCCGGGACTTCACAGATACGCAGTATTTT.

This clonotype was found a few times. The rearrangement uses TRBV27 and TRBJ2-4; unclear D gene. CDR1 MNHEY and CDR2 SMNVEV come from the germline V gene (reference sequence). The CDR3 is 15 residues long. The V end was cut by 5 bases, the J end by 0 bases, with 11 bases between. The CDR3 region is CASSPMTLAKNIQYF. CDR3 DNA sequence: TGTGCCAGCAGTCCTATGACCTTAGCCAAAAACATTCAGTACTTC.

This clonotype has just a few counts. This chain connects TRBV5-6 to TRBJ1-4; D gene ambiguous. CDR1 is SGHDT and CDR2 is YYEEEE in the germline V gene. The CDR3 is 13 amino acids. The V end lost 3 bases, the J end lost 12 bases, and 15 bases lay between the germline ends. For the CDR3, the DNA is TGTGCCAGCAGCTCGGAACCCACGGGTGAACTGTTTTTT. Protein: CASSSEPTGELFF.